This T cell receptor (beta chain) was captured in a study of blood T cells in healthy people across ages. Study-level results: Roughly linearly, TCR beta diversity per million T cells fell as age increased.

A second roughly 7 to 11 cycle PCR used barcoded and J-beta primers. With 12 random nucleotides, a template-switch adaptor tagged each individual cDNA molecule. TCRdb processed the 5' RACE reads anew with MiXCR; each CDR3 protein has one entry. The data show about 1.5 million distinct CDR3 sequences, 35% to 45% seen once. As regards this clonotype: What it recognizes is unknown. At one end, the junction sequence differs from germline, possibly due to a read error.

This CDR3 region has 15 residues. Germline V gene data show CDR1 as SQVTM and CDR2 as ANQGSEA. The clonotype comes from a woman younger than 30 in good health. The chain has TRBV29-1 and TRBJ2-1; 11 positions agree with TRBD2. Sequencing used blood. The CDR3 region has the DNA TGCGGCGTTGTTCTAGCGGGGGGACAATACAATGAGCAGTTCTTC. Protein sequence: CGVVLAGGQYNEQFF.